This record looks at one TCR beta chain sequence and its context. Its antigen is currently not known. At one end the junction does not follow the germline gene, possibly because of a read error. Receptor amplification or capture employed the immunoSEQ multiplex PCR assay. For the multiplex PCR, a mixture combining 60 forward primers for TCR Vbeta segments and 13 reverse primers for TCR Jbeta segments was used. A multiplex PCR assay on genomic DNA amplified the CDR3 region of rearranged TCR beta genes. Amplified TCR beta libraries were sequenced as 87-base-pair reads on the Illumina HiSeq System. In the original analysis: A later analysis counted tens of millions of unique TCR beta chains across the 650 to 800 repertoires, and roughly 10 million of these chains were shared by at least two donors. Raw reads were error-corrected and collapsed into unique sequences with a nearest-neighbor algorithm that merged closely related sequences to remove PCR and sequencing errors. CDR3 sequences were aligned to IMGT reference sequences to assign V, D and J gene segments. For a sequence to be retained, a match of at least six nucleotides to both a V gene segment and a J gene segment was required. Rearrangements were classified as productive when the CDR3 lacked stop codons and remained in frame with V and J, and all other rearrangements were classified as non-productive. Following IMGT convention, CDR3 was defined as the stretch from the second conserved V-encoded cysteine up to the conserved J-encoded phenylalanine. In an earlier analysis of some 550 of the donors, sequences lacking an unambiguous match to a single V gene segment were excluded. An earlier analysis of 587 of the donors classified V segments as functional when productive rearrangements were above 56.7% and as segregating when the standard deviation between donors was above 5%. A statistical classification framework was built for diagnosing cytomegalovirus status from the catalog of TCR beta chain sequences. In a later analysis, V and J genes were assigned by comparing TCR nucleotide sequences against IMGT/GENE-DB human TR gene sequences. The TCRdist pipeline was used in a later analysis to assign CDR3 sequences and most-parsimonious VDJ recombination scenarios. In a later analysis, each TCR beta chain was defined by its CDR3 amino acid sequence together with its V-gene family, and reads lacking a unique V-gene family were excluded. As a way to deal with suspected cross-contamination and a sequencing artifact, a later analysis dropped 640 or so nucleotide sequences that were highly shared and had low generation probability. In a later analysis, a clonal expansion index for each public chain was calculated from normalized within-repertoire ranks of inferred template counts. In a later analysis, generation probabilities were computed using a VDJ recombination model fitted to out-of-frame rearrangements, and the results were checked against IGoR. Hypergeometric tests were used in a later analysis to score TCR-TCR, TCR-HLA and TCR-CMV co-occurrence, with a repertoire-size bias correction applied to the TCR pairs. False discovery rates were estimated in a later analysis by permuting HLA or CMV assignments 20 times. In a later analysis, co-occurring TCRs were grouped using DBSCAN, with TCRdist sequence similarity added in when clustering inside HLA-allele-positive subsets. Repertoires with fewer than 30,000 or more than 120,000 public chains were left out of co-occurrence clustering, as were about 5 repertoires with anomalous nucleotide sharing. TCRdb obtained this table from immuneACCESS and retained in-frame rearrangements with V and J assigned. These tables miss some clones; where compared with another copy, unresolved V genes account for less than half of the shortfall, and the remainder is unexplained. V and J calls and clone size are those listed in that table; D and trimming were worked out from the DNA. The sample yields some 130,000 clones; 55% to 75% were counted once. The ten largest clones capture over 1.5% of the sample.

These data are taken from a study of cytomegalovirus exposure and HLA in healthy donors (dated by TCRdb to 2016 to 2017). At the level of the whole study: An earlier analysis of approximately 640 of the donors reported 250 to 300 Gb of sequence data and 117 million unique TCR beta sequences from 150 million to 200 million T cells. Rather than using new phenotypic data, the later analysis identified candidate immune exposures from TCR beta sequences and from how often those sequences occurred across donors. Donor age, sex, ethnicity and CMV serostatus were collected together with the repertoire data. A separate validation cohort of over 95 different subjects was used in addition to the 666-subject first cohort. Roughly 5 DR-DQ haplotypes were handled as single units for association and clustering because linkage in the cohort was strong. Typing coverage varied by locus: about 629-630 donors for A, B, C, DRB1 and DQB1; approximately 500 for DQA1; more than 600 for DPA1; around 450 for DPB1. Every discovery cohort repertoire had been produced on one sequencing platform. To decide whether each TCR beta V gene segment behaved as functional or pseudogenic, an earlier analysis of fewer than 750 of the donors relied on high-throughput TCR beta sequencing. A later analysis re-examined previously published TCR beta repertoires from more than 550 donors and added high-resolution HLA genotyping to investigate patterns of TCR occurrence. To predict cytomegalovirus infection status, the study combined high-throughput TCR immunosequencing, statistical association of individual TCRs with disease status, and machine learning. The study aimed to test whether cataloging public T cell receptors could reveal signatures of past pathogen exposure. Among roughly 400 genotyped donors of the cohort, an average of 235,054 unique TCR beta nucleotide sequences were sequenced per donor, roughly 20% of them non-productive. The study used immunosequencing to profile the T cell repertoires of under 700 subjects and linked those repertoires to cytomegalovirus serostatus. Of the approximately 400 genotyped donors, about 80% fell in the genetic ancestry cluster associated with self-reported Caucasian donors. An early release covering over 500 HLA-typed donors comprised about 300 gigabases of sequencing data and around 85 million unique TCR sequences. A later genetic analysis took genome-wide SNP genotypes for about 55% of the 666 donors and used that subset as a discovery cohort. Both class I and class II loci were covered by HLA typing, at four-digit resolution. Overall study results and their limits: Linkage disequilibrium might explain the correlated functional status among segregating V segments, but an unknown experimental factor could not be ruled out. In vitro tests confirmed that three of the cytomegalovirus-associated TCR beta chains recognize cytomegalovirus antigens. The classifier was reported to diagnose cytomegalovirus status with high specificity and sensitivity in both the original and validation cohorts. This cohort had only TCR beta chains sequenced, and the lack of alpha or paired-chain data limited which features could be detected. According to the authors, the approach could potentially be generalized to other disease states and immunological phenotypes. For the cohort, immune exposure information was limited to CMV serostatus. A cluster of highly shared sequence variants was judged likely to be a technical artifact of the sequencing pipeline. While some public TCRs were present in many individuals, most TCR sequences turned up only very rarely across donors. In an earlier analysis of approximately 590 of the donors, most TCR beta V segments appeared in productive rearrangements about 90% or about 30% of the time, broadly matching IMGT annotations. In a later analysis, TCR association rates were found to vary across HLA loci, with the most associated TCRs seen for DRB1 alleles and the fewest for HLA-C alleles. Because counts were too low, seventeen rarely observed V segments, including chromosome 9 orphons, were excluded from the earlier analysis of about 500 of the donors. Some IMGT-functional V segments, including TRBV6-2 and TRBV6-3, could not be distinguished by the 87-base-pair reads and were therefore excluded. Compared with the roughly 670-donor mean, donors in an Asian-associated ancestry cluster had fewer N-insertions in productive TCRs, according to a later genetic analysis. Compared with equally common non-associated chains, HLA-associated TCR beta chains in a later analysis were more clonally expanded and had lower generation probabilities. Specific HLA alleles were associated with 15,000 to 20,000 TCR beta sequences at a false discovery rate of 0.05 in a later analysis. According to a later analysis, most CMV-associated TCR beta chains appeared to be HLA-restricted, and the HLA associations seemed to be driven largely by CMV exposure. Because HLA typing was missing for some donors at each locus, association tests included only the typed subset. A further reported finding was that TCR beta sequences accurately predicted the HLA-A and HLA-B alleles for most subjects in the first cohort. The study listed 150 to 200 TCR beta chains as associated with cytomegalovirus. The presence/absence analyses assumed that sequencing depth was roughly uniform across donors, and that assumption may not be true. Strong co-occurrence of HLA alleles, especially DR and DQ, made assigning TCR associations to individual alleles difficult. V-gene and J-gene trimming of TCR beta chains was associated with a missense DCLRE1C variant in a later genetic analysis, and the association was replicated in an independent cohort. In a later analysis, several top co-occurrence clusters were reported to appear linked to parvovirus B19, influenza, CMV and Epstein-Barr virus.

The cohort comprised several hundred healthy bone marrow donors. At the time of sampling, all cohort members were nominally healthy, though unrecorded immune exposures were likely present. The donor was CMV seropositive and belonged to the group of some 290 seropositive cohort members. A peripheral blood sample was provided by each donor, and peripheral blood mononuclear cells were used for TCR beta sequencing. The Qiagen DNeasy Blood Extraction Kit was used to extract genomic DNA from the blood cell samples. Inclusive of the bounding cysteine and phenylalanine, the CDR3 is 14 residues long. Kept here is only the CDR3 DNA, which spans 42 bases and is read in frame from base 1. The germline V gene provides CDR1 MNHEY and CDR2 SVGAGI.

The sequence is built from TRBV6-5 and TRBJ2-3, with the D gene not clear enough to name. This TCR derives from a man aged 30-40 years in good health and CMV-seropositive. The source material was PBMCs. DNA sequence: TGTGCCGGCAGTTACGGCCAGAGGCCAGATACGCAGTATTTT. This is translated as CAGSYGQRPDTQYF.